This T cell receptor beta chain was retrieved from a study of cytomegalovirus exposure and HLA in healthy donors. Use of 60 Vbeta and 13 Jbeta primers characterized the PCR. Clones were sequenced by immunoSEQ multiplex PCR, and TCRdb holds only the in-frame ones, with some missing. The sample comprises approximately 120,000 clones, approximately 70% of which are singletons, and under 9.5% rests with the top ten. V lost 6 bases and J 2 bases, leaving 14 bases between the germline ends. The CDR3 extends over 14 amino acids. CDR1 SQVTM and CDR2 ANQGSEA come from the germline V gene. With regard to this clone: The antigen is unknown.

Points from the study as a whole: Differences between HLA loci emerged in a later analysis of TCR association rates, with DRB1 most and HLA-C fewest. Equally common other TCR beta chains were less clonally expanded than HLA-associated ones, a later analysis found. CMV serostatus was the only recorded immune exposure for donors.

The chain joins TRBV29-1 to TRBJ1-3; D uncertain. The receptor comes from a man aged 40-49 years in good health and CMV-seronegative. Sample: PBMCs. DNA of the CDR3: TGCAGCGTGGCCCGGGGAGGGACTGGAAACACCATATATTTT. Translation gives CSVARGGTGNTIYF.